This is a list of T cell receptor beta chains from one sample in a study of neurological immune-mediated disorders. TCRdb processed the 5' RACE reads anew with MiXCR; each CDR3 protein has one entry. The sample includes under 85,000 distinct CDR3 sequences, about a tenth seen only once; the top ten take 1.8%. Sample: PBMCs. The origin of the receptors is a man aged 35 to 55 in good health. The CDR3 runs from the conserved cysteine through the conserved F or W. Each record gives: V gene, J gene, clone size, D gene, CDR3 DNA, CDR3 protein. The D gene is left open where the match is weak. Expanded clones are given a class, and other clones once, few, many or no size at all.

TRBV5-1,TRBJ2-7,many,.,TGCGCCAGCAGCTCCTGGGGGACGACGTACGAGCAGTACTTC,CASSSWGTTYEQYF
TRBV12-3/TRBV12-4,TRBJ1-4,many,.,TGTGCCAGCAGTTTTGCGATCGTAGGGGGAACTAATGAAAAACTGTTTTTT,CASSFAIVGGTNEKLFF
TRBV29-1,TRBJ2-7,many,TRBD2,TGCAGCGTTGATTCGACTAGCGGGTTGGTGCAGTACTTC,CSVDSTSGLVQYF
TRBV9,TRBJ2-1,.,TRBD2,TGTGCCAGCAGCGTAGTCGGTAGCGGGGTGGCCAGGGTCAATGAACAGTTCTTC,CASSVVGSGVARVNEQFF
TRBV18,TRBJ1-5,few,TRBD1,TGTGCCAGCTCAGCGGGACAGTTTAGCAATCAGCCCCAGCATTTT,CASSAGQFSNQPQHF
TRBV5-1,TRBJ2-3,medium-sized,TRBD1,TGCGCCAGCAGCTTGGCCGGGACAGGGGGCAAAGATACGCAGTATTTT,CASSLAGTGGKDTQYF
TRBV12-3/TRBV12-4,TRBJ2-3,once,TRBD1,TGTGCCAGCAGTCCAGGGACAGGGGAGAGGACAGCTACGCAGTATTTT,CASSPGTGERTATQYF
TRBV27,TRBJ1-5,few,.,TGTGCCAGCAGTTTATTCGCCGGCTATCAGCCCCAGCATTTT,CASSLFAGYQPQHF
TRBV19,TRBJ1-1,few,.,TGTGCCAGTAGGGACGGTTACACTGAAGCTTTCTTT,CASRDGYTEAFF
TRBV24-1,TRBJ2-5,many,.,TGTGCCACCGCGGACACTCAAGAGACCCAGTACTTC,CATADTQETQYF
TRBV15,TRBJ1-4,.,TRBD1,TGTGCCACCGGGGAGGGGGCGCAGAGGTCTAATGAAAAACTGTTTTTT,CATGEGAQRSNEKLFF
TRBV27,TRBJ2-7,.,TRBD1,TGTGCCAGCAGTTTTCGCCTTACCGGGACAGGTTCCTACGAGCAGTACTTC,CASSFRLTGTGSYEQYF
TRBV7-9,TRBJ1-6,many,TRBD1,TGTGCCAGCAGCCTTGACAGGGTGGCAAATTCACCCCTCCACTTT,CASSLDRVANSPLHF
TRBV3-1,TRBJ2-1,many,TRBD2,TGTGCCAGCAGAATAGCGGGAGGGGCTTACAATGAGCAGTTCTTC,CASRIAGGAYNEQFF
TRBV5-1,TRBJ2-1,many,.,TGCGCCAGCAGCGGCGGGGAGCCCTACAATGAGCAGTTCTTC,CASSGGEPYNEQFF
TRBV7-9,TRBJ2-1,.,.,TGTGCCAGCAGCTCGGGGGCGAGGCTACTCGAGCAGTTCTTC,CASSSGARLLEQFF
TRBV5-1,TRBJ2-7,.,.,TGCGCCAGCAGCCCCCCAGACAGCTACGAGCAGTACTTC,CASSPPDSYEQYF
TRBV5-6,TRBJ2-1,many,TRBD2,TGTGCCAGCAGCTTGCGGAATCTGGGGACTAGCGGCTACAATGAGCAGTTCTTC,CASSLRNLGTSGYNEQFF
TRBV9,TRBJ2-7,many,.,TGTGCCAGCAGCGTAGGGGGAAGCTCCTACGAGCAGTACTTC,CASSVGGSSYEQYF
TRBV5-5,TRBJ2-2,many,.,TGTGCCAGCAGCTTGGGGCCAGCCTACACCGGGGAGCTGTTTTTT,CASSLGPAYTGELFF
TRBV20-1,TRBJ2-7,many,TRBD1,TGCAGTGCTAGAGATACAGCGGGACAGGGGGCCCGGCAGTACTTC,CSARDTAGQGARQYF
TRBV10-3,TRBJ1-1,many,.,TGTGCCATCAGGGGCGGCGGGGTGAACACTGAAGCTTTCTTT,CAIRGGGVNTEAFF
TRBV5-5,TRBJ2-2,once,TRBD2,TGTGCCAGCAGCTTGATGAGGGAGGGCCTCACCGGGGAGCTGTTTTTT,CASSLMREGLTGELFF
TRBV7-9,TRBJ1-1,many,TRBD1,TGTGCCAGCAGCAGAACCGGGACAGGGTTGGGCACTGAAGCTTTCTTT,CASSRTGTGLGTEAFF
TRBV20-1,TRBJ1-1,many,.,TGCAGTCCGCAATTTGGGACCCGCAGAGCTTTCTTT,CSPQFGTRRAFF
TRBV11-1,TRBJ2-1,many,TRBD2,TGTGCCAGCAGCCCGGGACTAGCGGGAGTCTACAATGAGCAGTTCTTC,CASSPGLAGVYNEQFF
TRBV7-2,TRBJ1-1,many,.,TGTGCCAGCAGCCCTGCAAGTGGTGACGGGACAACTGAAGCTTTCTTT,CASSPASGDGTTEAFF
TRBV2,TRBJ2-3,few,.,TGTGCGTCCCGGAGATTCGCAGATACGCAGTATTTT,CASRRFADTQYF
TRBV7-9,TRBJ2-7,many,.,TGTGCCAGCAGCTTAGTAACATCCGAGCAGTACTTC,CASSLVTSEQYF
TRBV14,TRBJ2-7,.,TRBD1,TGTGCCAGCAGCCAACAGGGGGCTTTTTACGAGCAGTACTTC,CASSQQGAFYEQYF
TRBV5-1,TRBJ2-1,many,TRBD2,TGCGCCAGCAGCTTCGGAGCGGGAGGAGGAGATGAGCAGTTCTTC,CASSFGAGGGDEQFF
TRBV5-6,TRBJ2-7,.,.,TGTGCCAGCAGCGTTGGACGGACCTACGAGCAGTACTTC,CASSVGRTYEQYF
TRBV12-3/TRBV12-4,TRBJ2-2,many,.,TGTGCCAGCAGCACACGGGACACCGGGGAGCTGTTTTTT,CASSTRDTGELFF
TRBV29-1,TRBJ1-3,many,TRBD1,TGCAGCGTTGATTCGGGGACAGCCTCTGGAAACACCATATATTTT,CSVDSGTASGNTIYF
TRBV2,TRBJ2-5,many,TRBD1,TGTGCCAGCATCGATGGACAGGCTATAGAGACCCAGTACTTC,CASIDGQAIETQYF
TRBV6-5,TRBJ2-7,many,.,TGTGCCAGCAGTTACGCACAGGTTTACGAGCAGTACTTC,CASSYAQVYEQYF
TRBV20-1,TRBJ2-3,many,TRBD2,TGCAGTGCTGAGGGACTAGCGGGGGGGCTGAGGGCAGATACGCAGTATTTT,CSAEGLAGGLRADTQYF
TRBV2,TRBJ2-1,once,TRBD2,TGTGCCAGCAGTGCTGGTGGACGGGGGGGCGTGGACAATGAGCAGTTCTTC,CASSAGGRGGVDNEQFF
TRBV29-1,TRBJ2-2,many,TRBD2,TGCAGCGTTGCCCTAGCGGGAAGGGCCGGGGAGCTGTTTTTT,CSVALAGRAGELFF
TRBV7-8,TRBJ2-3,medium-sized,.,TGTGCCAGCAGTCAGACCCGGGACTCAAGCACAGATACGCAGTATTTT,CASSQTRDSSTDTQYF
TRBV29-1,TRBJ1-2,.,.,TGCAGCGTTGAGGAGCGGAACCTGAACTATGGCTACACCTTC,CSVEERNLNYGYTF
TRBV5-1,TRBJ2-3,many,.,TGCGCCAGCCGCGACCCTAGCACAGATACGCAGTATTTT,CASRDPSTDTQYF
TRBV5-1,TRBJ2-1,many,TRBD1,TGCGCCAGCAGCGGGACAGGGGGAGGTAATGAGCAGTTCTTC,CASSGTGGGNEQFF
TRBV14,TRBJ1-1,many,TRBD1,TGTGCCAGCAGCCGCCCCTGGAGAGGGGGCCTGACTGAAGCTTTCTTT,CASSRPWRGGLTEAFF
TRBV12-3/TRBV12-4,TRBJ2-7,many,.,TGTGCCAGCAGTTTAGACGGGGACACCTACGAGCAGTACTTC,CASSLDGDTYEQYF
TRBV5-1,TRBJ1-6,many,.,TGCGCCAGCAGCCTAGGGGGGCAGGGGCGATCACCCCTCCACTTT,CASSLGGQGRSPLHF
TRBV6-1,TRBJ2-1,many,.,TGTGCCAGCAGGGACAGTTCCTACAATGAGCAGTTCTTC,CASRDSSYNEQFF
TRBV7-9,TRBJ1-2,many,.,TGTGCCAGCAGCTTAGGCGGACAGTATGGCTACACCTTC,CASSLGGQYGYTF
TRBV7-9,TRBJ2-1,many,.,TGTGCCAGCAGCTTACGGGGGGCATACAATGAGCAGTTCTTC,CASSLRGAYNEQFF
TRBV12-3/TRBV12-4,TRBJ1-5,many,.,TGTGCCAGCAGTTTAAAGGGAAACATGGATAGCAATCAGCCCCAGCATTTT,CASSLKGNMDSNQPQHF
TRBV7-8,TRBJ2-2,many,.,TGTGCCAGCAGCTTAGACGGGGGTATCGGCACCGGGGAGCTGTTTTTT,CASSLDGGIGTGELFF
TRBV5-1,TRBJ1-2,many,.,TGCGCCAGCAGCCAAGACCCGGGGAACTATGGCTACACCTTC,CASSQDPGNYGYTF
TRBV20-1,TRBJ2-3,many,TRBD2,TGCAGTGCTAGCTGGGGGCTAGCGGGAGGGCCTTTCACAGATACGCAGTATTTT,CSASWGLAGGPFTDTQYF